This T cell receptor (beta chain) was captured by sequencing in a study of shared clonotypes between healthy human individuals. Repertoires were generated with immunoSEQ multiplex PCR, while TCRdb's copy carries only in-frame clones and drops some. The sample has roughly 2.2 million clones; more than 85% are singletons. The CDR3 is 15 residues long. Germline V CDR1 and CDR2: SGHRS, YFSETQ. Deletions cut 0 bases from V and 7 bases from J, with 13 bases between. Sequences were obtained from naive CD4+ T cells from PBMCs. As to subset: CD45RA+ positively selected. The TCR comes from a man between 18 and 29 years old in good health. Some clones in this sample may be carry-over from other donors' samples. The chain is built from TRBV5-1 and TRBJ1-4; a weak D match, TRBD1 (6 bases). CDR3 bases: TGCGCCAGCAGCTTGGCCGACAGGCCCAGTGAAAAACTGTTTTTT. This sequence encodes CASSLADRPSEKLFF.